This T cell receptor beta chain appears in the sequencing data of a study of T cell repertoires in cytomegalovirus infection. Turning to the study itself: A matching HLA type, together with CMV infection, was signaled by public TCR beta signatures.

Germline assignment: CDR1 MDHEN and CDR2 SYDVKM. CDR3 size: 16 residues. Trimming took off 3 bases at V and 0 bases at J, with 11 bases between the two ends. Study-wide points: Identification of carriers of CMV plus the relevant HLA was achieved through cumulative public TCR beta family frequency. HLA-C-restricted CMV clonotypes gave the most frequent clonotype in two of eight donors.

TCRdb redid the calling of the reads with MiXCR, one entry per CDR3 protein. The profile shows about 230,000 distinct CDR3 sequences, 22% of them singletons. Of note for this clonotype: Antigen unknown.

This clonotype was obtained from a human donor in good health (CMV status not recorded). Some clones in this sample may be carry-over from other donors' samples. Sequences were obtained from CD8+ T cells from PBMCs. The chain is built from TRBV28 and TRBJ2-2; D may correspond to TRBD1 or TRBD2 (5 bases each). CDR3 sequence: CASSLLLGANTGELFF. CDR3 sequence (DNA): TGTGCCAGCAGTTTGTTGCTGGGGGCGAACACCGGGGAGCTGTTTTTT.